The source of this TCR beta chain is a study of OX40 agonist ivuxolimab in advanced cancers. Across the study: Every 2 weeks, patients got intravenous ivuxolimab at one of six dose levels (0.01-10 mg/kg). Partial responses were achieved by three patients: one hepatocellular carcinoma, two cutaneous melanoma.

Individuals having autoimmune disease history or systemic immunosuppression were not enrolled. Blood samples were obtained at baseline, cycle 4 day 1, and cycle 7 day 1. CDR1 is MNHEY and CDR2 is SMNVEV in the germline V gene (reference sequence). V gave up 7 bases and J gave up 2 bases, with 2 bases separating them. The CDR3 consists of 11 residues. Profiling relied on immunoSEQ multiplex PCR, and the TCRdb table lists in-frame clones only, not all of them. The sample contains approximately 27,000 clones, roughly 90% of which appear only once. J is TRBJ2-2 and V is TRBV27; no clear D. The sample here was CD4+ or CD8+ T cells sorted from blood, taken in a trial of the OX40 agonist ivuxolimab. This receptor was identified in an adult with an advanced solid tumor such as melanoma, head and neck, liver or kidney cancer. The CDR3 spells CASTNTGELFF. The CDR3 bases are TGTGCCAGCACCAACACCGGGGAGCTGTTTTTT.